These 11 T cell receptor beta chains came from one sample sequenced in a study of CD8 T cells in ankylosing spondylitis. In TCRdb, the 5' RACE reads were re-called with MiXCR into one record per CDR3 protein. In the table there are about 39,000 distinct CDR3 sequences, approximately 3% of which are singletons. The sequenced sample consisted of blood, either unsorted or a sorted T cell fraction (not recorded which). Source of these receptors: a male donor with ankylosing spondylitis or in good health (not recorded which).

This clonotype has a count of ten or more. This chain joins TRBV9 and TRBJ2-1; D is perhaps TRBD2 (7 bases). There are 15 residues in the CDR3. V lost 4 bases and J lost 5, with 16 bases in between. In germline, CDR1 is SGDLS, CDR2 YYNGEE. As DNA, the CDR3 is TGTGCCAGCAGCCCGAGGGGGGGAGGGGACAATGAGCAGTTCTTC. Protein sequence: CASSPRGGGDNEQFF.

This clonotype came up many times. This chain connects TRBV9 to TRBJ1-6; TRBD1 matches at 8 bases. CDR1 SGDLS and CDR2 YYNGEE come from the germline V gene. CDR3 size: 13 residues. Unmatched junction bases numbered 3, after V lost 3 bases and J lost 10 bases. The CDR3, as DNA: TGTGCCAGCAGCGGGACAGGGTCGTCACCCCTCCACTTT. It codes for CASSGTGSSPLHF.

This clonotype is medium-sized in the sample. The chain couples TRBV2 to TRBJ2-1, with no clear D. Trimming left V 7 bases short and J 6 bases short, with 1 base between. CDR1 and CDR2 from the germline V gene are SNHLY and FYNNEI. There are 9 residues in the CDR3. The CDR3 loop reads CASINEQFF. CDR3 DNA: TGTGCCAGCATCAATGAGCAGTTCTTC.

This clonotype has ten or more counts. The chain recombines TRBV9 with TRBJ2-3; TRBD2 might be the D (5 bases). The CDR3 length is 14 residues. V was shortened by 4 bases and J by 2 bases, with 11 bases between the two germline ends. Germline lookup yields CDR1 SGDLS and CDR2 YYNGEE. The CDR3 region is CASSRTHITDTQYF. The CDR3 region has the DNA TGTGCCAGCAGCCGGACTCATATCACAGATACGCAGTATTTT.

This clonotype was counted ten times or more. CDR3 residues: CASSVPRQTNRATEAFF. CDR3 in DNA: TGTGCCAGCAGCGTACCGCGACAAACTAACAGGGCCACTGAAGCTTTCTTT. This chain links TRBV9 with TRBJ1-1; D is possibly TRBD1 (6 bases). V was pared by 1 base and J by 4 bases, with 20 bases between. Germline assignment: CDR1 SGDLS and CDR2 YYNGEE. The CDR3 spans 17 residues.

This clonotype appeared many times. The chain employs TRBV9 and TRBJ2-1; 8 nucleotides align to TRBD2. The CDR3 spans 15 residues. Germline assignment: CDR1 SGDLS and CDR2 YYNGEE. Trimming took 3 bases from V and 5 from J; bases not matched to a gene: 7. CDR3 amino acids: CASSAVPRGDNEQFF. The DNA of the CDR3 is TGTGCCAGCAGCGCAGTACCGCGGGGGGACAATGAGCAGTTCTTC. Full variable domain (rest looked up from reference TRBV9 and TRBJ2-1): DSGVTQTPKHLITATGQRVTLRCSPRSGDLSVYWYQQSLDQGLQFLIQYYNGEERAKGNILERFSAQQFPDLHSELNLSSLELGDSALYFCASSAVPRGDNEQFFGPGTRLTVL.

This clonotype was recorded many times. This rearrangement joins TRBV9 to TRBJ2-1, with 8 nucleotides matching TRBD2. The CDR3 consists of 15 residues. Trimming cost V 0 bases and J 10 bases; bases outside gene matches: 9. Per the germline V gene, CDR1 is SGDLS and CDR2 is YYNGEE. The CDR3 DNA follows: TGTGCCAGCAGCGTAGTAACGGGGGGGCCAGGGGAGCAGTTCTTC. This sequence encodes CASSVVTGGPGEQFF.

This clonotype was observed many times. The gene calls are TRBV9 and TRBJ2-2, with D perhaps being TRBD1 or TRBD2 (5 bases each). Germline assignment: CDR1 SGDLS and CDR2 YYNGEE. V lost 5 bases, J lost 0 bases, and 11 bases lay in between. The CDR3 contains 15 residues. DNA for the CDR3: TGTGCCAGCAGTCGGGACGCCGCGAACACCGGGGAGCTGTTTTTT. It specifies CASSRDAANTGELFF.

This clonotype was recorded many times. The CDR3 DNA follows: TGTGCCAGCAGCGTAGCCCCTAGCGGGAGTACCGATACGCAGTATTTT. It translates to CASSVAPSGSTDTQYF. The V call is TRBV9, the J call TRBJ2-3; 10 bases line up with TRBD2. The CDR3 extends over 16 amino acids. V dropped 0 bases and J dropped 6; count of bases not matched to a gene: 7. Per germline, CDR1 SGDLS and CDR2 YYNGEE.

In its sample, this clonotype was seen many times. The chain uses TRBV9 and TRBJ2-2; 9 bases are shared with TRBD1. V gave up 7 bases and J gave up 2 bases; unmatched junction bases: 9. The CDR3 runs to 16 residues. CDR1 is SGDLS, CDR2 YYNGEE, per germline. The CDR3 reads CASRAEGQGNTGELFF. The CDR3 coding sequence is TGTGCCAGCCGCGCCGAGGGACAGGGAAACACCGGGGAGCTGTTTTTT.

This clonotype has a count of ten or more. V usage is TRBV9 and J usage is TRBJ1-6, with 9 bases matching TRBD1. This CDR3 comprises 15 residues. Trimming at V came to 2 bases and at J to 8 bases, leaving 5 bases not matched to a gene. Looked up from germline, CDR1 is SGDLS and CDR2 is YYNGEE. CDR3 DNA: TGTGCCAGCAGCGTCTTCGACAGGGGGGATTCACCCCTCCACTTT. Residues: CASSVFDRGDSPLHF.